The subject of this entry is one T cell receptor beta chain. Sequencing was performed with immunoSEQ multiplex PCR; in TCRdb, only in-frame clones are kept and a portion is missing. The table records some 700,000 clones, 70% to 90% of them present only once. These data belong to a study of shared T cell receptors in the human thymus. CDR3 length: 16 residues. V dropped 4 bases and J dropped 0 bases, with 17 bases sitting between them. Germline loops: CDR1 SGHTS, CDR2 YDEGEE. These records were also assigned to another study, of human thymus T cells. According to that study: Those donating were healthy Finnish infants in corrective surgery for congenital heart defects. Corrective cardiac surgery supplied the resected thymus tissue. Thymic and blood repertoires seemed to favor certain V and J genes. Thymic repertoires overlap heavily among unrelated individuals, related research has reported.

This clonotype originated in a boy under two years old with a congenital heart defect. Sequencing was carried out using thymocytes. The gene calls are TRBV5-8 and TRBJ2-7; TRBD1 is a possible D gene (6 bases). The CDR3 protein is CASSRPPGESSYEQYF. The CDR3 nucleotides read TGTGCCAGCAGCCGCCCCCCAGGGGAGAGCTCCTACGAGCAGTACTTC.